This T cell receptor beta chain derives from a study of cytomegalovirus exposure and HLA in healthy donors. The CDR3 runs 11 residues. The ends were cut back, 7 bases at V and 4 bases at J, with 10 bases in the middle. Germline V CDR1 and CDR2: DFQATT, SNEGSKA (reference sequence). PCR involved 60 Vbeta and 13 Jbeta primers. This table comes from immunoSEQ multiplex PCR, and its TCRdb copy is limited to in-frame clones, with some not included. This sample's clone table lists about 46,000 clones. The sample comprised PBMCs. The TCR originated in a woman in her forties in good health and CMV-seronegative. The V call is TRBV20-1, the J call TRBJ1-1; tentatively, D is TRBD1 (5 bases). CDR3 sequence (DNA): TGCAGTGGTGGGGGGGTCACTGAAGCTTTCTTT. Residues: CSGGGVTEAFF.